Listed below are T cell receptor beta chains from one sample, sequenced in a study of CD8 T cells in ankylosing spondylitis. From the 5' RACE reads, TCRdb called clonotypes with MiXCR, one entry per CDR3 protein. The sample shows 200,000 or so distinct CDR3 sequences, about 20% of them seen only once. What was sequenced was blood, either unsorted or a sorted T cell fraction (not recorded which). Receptor source: a male donor aged 10-29 years with ankylosing spondylitis or in good health (not recorded which). Each CDR3 is given with its conserved first and last residue. D genes are given only for firm matches. Clone sizes are given selectively: once, few, many, or a class where the clone is expanded.

>few|TRBD2|TRBV5-1|TRBJ2-3
TGCGCCAGCAGCTTGGATAGCGGGAGGACAGATACGCAGTATTTT
CASSLDSGRTDTQYF
>many|TRBD2|TRBV6-6|TRBJ2-3
TGTGCCAGCCTCCACACTAGCGGGAACACAGATACGCAGTATTTT
CASLHTSGNTDTQYF
>many|.|TRBV30|TRBJ2-5
TGTGCCTGGAGTGTAAGCAGGGGCTGGGAGACCCAGTACTTC
CAWSVSRGWETQYF
>.|.|TRBV29-1|TRBJ1-1
TGCAGCGTAGGGGGGACGGCGAACACTGAAGCTTTCTTT
CSVGGTANTEAFF
>many|TRBD1|TRBV12-3/TRBV12-4|TRBJ2-5
TGTGCCAGCAGCACTGGGACAGGGATACAAGAGACCCAGTACTTC
CASSTGTGIQETQYF
>.|.|TRBV15|TRBJ2-3
TGTGCCACCAGCAGAGAGGGGCGGGCTAGCACAGATACGCAGTATTTT
CATSREGRASTDTQYF
>many|.|TRBV10-3|TRBJ2-3
TGTGCCACAGGAAGCGGTACAGATACGCAGTATTTT
CATGSGTDTQYF
>many|TRBD2|TRBV19|TRBJ2-3
TGTGCCAGTAGTCCAGTACTAGCGACAAGCACAGATACGCAGTATTTT
CASSPVLATSTDTQYF
>many|.|TRBV29-1|TRBJ2-3
TGCAGCGTTGCCTTAGTATTCACAGATACGCAGTATTTT
CSVALVFTDTQYF
>many|TRBD2|TRBV9|TRBJ2-3
TGTGCCAGCAGCGTAGATCCCCTCACGGGAGGGGGTTTGGATACGCAGTATTTT
CASSVDPLTGGGLDTQYF
>many|.|TRBV3-1|TRBJ2-1
TGTGCCAGCAGCCAAGAAAGGGGCTTAGAATTCTTC
CASSQERGLEFF
>many|.|TRBV5-1|TRBJ1-1
TGCGCCAGCAGCTTCGGGGGGATGAACACTGAAGCTTTCTTT
CASSFGGMNTEAFF
>many|.|TRBV18|TRBJ1-2
TGTGCCAGCTCACCCCGGGACCTCTATGGCTACACCTTC
CASSPRDLYGYTF
>many|.|TRBV2|TRBJ2-3
TGTGCCAGCGAGAGCACAGATACGCAGTATTTT
CASESTDTQYF
>many|TRBD1|TRBV5-6|TRBJ2-5
TGTGCCAGCAGCTTGATGGACAGGGGGCACCAAGAGACCCAGTACTTC
CASSLMDRGHQETQYF
>many|.|TRBV10-3|TRBJ2-1
TGTGCCATCATGAGTGGTGATAACGATGAGCAGTTCTTC
CAIMSGDNDEQFF
>many|TRBD1|TRBV20-1|TRBJ2-1
TGCAGTGCTAAACAGGGGTATTGGGGTGAGCAGTTCTTC
CSAKQGYWGEQFF
>many|.|TRBV25-1|TRBJ2-7
TGTGCCAGCCTCGTCCCGAGCTCCTACGAGCAGTACTTC
CASLVPSSYEQYF
>many|TRBD2|TRBV20-1|TRBJ2-1
TGCAGTGCTAGACCACTAGCGGTCGTCAATGAGCAGTTCTTC
CSARPLAVVNEQFF
>many|.|TRBV10-3|TRBJ2-5
TGTGCCATCAGTGAGTCGACTCCCGGCCGAGAGACCCAGTACTTC
CAISESTPGRETQYF
>.|.|TRBV30|TRBJ1-1
TGTGCCTGGAGTTATGTGGCGGACACTGAAGCTTTCTTT
CAWSYVADTEAFF
>.|.|TRBV29-1|TRBJ2-1
TGCAGCGCTGGGGCGCAGGAGCAGTTCTTC
CSAGAQEQFF
>few|.|TRBV28|TRBJ1-2
TGTGCCAGCAGCCTCCCCCCAGGACACCGGAACTATGGCTACACCTTC
CASSLPPGHRNYGYTF
>many|TRBD1|TRBV11-2|TRBJ1-2
TGTGCCATCCCGCGGACAGGGTTGAATGGCTACACCTTC
CAIPRTGLNGYTF
>many|.|TRBV27|TRBJ2-1
TGTGCCAGCAGTTTAAGTGGGGTATACAATGAGCAGTTCTTC
CASSLSGVYNEQFF
>few|TRBD2|TRBV20-1|TRBJ2-7
TGCAGTGCTAGACCTACTAGCGGGAGGGCCGAGCAGTACTTC
CSARPTSGRAEQYF
>many|TRBD1|TRBV14|TRBJ2-3
TGTGCCAGCAGCCAAGAACACGGGGACAGATTCACAGATACGCAGTATTTT
CASSQEHGDRFTDTQYF